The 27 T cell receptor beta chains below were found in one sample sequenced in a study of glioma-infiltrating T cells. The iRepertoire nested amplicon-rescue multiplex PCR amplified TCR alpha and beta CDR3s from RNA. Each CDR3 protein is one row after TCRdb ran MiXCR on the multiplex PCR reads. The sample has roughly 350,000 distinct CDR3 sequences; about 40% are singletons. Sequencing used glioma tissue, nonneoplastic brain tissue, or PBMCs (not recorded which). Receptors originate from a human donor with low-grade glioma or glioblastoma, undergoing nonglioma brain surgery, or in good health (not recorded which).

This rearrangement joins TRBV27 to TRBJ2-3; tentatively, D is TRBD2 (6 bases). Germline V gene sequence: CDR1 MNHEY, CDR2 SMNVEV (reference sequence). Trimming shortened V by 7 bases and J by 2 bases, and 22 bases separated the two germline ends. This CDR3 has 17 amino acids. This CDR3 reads CASIPVQVSGITDTQYF. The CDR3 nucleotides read TGTGCCAGCATTCCCGTCCAGGTTAGCGGAATCACAGATACGCAGTATTTT.

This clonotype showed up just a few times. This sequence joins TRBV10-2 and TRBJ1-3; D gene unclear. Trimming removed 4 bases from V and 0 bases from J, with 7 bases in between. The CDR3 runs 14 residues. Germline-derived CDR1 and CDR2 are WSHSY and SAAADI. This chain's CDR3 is CASSAAGSGNTIYF. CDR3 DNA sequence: TGCGCCAGCAGTGCGGCAGGCTCTGGAAACACCATATATTTT.

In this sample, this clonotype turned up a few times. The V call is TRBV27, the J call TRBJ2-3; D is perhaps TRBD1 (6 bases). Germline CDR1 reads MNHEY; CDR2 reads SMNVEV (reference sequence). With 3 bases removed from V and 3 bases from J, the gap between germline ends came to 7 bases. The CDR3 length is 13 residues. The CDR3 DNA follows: TGTGCCAGCAGTTTCAGGGGAACAGATACGCAGTATTTT. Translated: CASSFRGTDTQYF.

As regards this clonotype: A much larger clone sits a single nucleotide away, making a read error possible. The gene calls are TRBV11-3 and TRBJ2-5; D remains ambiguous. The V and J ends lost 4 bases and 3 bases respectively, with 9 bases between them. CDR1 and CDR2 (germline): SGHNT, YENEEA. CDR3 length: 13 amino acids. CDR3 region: CASSSPPKETQYF. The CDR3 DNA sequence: TGTGCCAGCAGCTCCCCCCCCAAAGAGACCCAGTACTTC.

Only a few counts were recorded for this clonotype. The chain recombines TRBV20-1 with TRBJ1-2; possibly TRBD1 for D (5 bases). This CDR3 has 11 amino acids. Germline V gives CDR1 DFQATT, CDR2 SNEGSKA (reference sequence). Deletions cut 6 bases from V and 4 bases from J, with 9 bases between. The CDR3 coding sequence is TGCAGTGCCAGACAGATCTATGGCTACACCTTC. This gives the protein CSARQIYGYTF.

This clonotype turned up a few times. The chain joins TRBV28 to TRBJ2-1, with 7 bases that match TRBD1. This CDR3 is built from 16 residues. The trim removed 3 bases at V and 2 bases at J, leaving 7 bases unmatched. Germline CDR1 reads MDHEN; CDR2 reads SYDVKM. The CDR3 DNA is TGTGCCAGCAGTTTTTCCGGGACAGTGGCCTACAATGAGCAGTTCTTC. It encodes CASSFSGTVAYNEQFF. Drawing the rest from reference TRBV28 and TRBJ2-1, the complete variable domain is DVKVTQSSRYLVKRTGEKVFLECVQDMDHENMFWYRQDPGLGLRLIYFSYDVKMKEKGDIPEGYSVSREKKERFSLILESASTNQTSMYLCASSFSGTVAYNEQFFGPGTRLTVL.

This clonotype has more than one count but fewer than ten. The CDR3 loop reads CASSPIPLGSGANVLTF. The CDR3 coding sequence is TGTGCCAGCAGCCCAATCCCCCTGGGCTCTGGGGCCAACGTCCTGACTTTC. The V and J genes are TRBV27 and TRBJ2-6; no definite D call. The V end lost 6 bases, the J end lost 0 bases, and 15 bases lay between the germline ends. The CDR3 loop spans 17 amino acids. Germline V gene sequence: CDR1 MNHEY, CDR2 SMNVEV (reference sequence).

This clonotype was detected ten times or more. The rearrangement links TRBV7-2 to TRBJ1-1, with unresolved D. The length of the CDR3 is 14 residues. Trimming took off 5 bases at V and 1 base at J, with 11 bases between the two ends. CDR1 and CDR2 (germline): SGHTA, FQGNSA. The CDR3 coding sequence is TGTGCCAGCAGCCCCCGCACAACGAACACTGAAGCTTTCTTT. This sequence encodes CASSPRTTNTEAFF.

The CDR3 bases are TGTGCCAGTACTCCGACTAGCGGACCCTACGAGCAGTACTTC. Translation: CASTPTSGPYEQYF. This chain joins TRBV19 and TRBJ2-7, with TRBD2 matching over 9 bases. This CDR3 contains 14 residues. Germline loops: CDR1 LNHDA, CDR2 SQIVND (reference sequence). The trim removed 7 bases at V and 2 bases at J, leaving 6 bases unmatched.

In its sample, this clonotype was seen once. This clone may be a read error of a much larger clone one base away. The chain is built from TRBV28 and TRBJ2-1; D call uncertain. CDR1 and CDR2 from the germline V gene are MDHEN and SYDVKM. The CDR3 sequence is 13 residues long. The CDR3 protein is CATAPPSYNDQFF. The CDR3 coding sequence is TGTGCCACCGCGCCTCCCTCCTACAATGATCAGTTCTTC.

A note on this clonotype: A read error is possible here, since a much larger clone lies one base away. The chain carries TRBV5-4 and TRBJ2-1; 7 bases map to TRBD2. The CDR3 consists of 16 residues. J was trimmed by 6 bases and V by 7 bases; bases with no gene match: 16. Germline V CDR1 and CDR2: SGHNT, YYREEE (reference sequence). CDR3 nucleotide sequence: TGTGCCAGCGGACCCGGACTAGGCGGTTTCGTCAATGAGCAGTTCTTC. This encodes CASGPGLGGFVNEQFF.

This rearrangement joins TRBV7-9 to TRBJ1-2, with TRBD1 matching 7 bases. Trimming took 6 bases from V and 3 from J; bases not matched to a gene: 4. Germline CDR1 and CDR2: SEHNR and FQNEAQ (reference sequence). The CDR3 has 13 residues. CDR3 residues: CASSLQGYYGYTF. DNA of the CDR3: TGTGCCAGCAGTTTACAGGGGTACTATGGCTACACCTTC.

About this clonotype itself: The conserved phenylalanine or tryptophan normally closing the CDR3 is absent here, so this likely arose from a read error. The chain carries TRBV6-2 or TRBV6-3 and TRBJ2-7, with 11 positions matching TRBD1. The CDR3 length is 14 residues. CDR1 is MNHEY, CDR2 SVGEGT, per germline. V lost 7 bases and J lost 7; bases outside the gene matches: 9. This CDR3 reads CASIKDRGPREQYL. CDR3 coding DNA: TGTGCCAGCATCAAGGACAGGGGGCCCAGGGAGCAGTACCTC.

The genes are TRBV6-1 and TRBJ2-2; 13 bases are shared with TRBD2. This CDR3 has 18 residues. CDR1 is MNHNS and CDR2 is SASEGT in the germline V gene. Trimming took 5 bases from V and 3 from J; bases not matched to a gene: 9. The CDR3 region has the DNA TGTGCCAGCAGTTCCGGACTAGCGGGAGAGGGCGACACCGGGGAGCTGTTTTTT. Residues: CASSSGLAGEGDTGELFF.

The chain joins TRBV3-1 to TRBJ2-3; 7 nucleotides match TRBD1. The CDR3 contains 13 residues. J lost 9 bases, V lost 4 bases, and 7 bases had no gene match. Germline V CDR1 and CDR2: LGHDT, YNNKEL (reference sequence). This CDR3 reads CASSLQGENTQYF. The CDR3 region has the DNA TGTGCCAGCAGCCTGCAGGGGGAGAACACGCAGTATTTT.

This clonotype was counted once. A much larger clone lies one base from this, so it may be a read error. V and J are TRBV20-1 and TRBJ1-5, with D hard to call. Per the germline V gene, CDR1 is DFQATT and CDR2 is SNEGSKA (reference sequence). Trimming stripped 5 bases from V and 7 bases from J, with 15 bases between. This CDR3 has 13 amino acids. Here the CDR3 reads CSALKVVGQPQHF. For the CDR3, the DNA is TGCAGTGCTCTCAAAGTGGTGGGACAGCCCCAGCATTTT.

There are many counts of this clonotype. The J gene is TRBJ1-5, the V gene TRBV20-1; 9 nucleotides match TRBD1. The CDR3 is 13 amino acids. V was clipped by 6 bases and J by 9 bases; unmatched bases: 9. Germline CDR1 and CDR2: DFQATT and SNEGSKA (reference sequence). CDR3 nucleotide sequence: TGCAGTGCCAACCGGGACAGGGAATCGCCCCAGCATTTT. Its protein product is CSANRDRESPQHF.

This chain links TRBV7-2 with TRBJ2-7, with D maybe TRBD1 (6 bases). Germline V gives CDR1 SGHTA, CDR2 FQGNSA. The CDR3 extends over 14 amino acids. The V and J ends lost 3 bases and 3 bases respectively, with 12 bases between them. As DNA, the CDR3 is TGTGCCAGCAGCTTCGACAGGCTGGGCTACGAGCAGTACTTC. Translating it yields CASSFDRLGYEQYF.

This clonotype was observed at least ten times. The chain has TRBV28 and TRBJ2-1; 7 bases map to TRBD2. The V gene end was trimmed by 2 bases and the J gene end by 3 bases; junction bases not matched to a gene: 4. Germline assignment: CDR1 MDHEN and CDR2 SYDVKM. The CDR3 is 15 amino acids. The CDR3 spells CASSLGASGYNEQFF. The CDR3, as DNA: TGTGCCAGCAGTTTAGGGGCTAGCGGCTACAATGAGCAGTTCTTC.

Written as DNA, the CDR3 is TGTGCCAGCAATCTAGCGGGAGACTATTACGAGCAGTACTTC. Translating it yields CASNLAGDYYEQYF. The rearrangement links TRBV28 to TRBJ2-7, with TRBD2 matching 10 bases. CDR1 is MDHEN and CDR2 is SYDVKM in the germline V gene. V lost 7 bases and J lost 4; bases outside the gene matches: 7. The CDR3 contains 14 residues.

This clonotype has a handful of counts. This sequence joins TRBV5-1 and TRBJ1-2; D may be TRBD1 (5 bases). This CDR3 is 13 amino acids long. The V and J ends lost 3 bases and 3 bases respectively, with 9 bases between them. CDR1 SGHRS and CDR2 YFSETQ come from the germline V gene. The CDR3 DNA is TGCGCCAGCAGCTATGGGGGACACTATGGCTACACCTTC. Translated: CASSYGGHYGYTF.

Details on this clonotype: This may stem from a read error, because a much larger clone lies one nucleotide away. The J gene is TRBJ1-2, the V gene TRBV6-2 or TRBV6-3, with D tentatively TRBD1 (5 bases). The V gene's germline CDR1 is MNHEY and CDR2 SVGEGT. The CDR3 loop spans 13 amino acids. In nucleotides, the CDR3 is TGTGCCAGCACTTACAGGTTGAACTATGGCTACACCTTC. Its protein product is CASTYRLNYGYTF.

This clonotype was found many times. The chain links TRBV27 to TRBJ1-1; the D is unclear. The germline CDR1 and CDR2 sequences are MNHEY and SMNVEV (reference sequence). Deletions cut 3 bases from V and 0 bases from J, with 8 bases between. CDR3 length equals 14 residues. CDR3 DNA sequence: TGTGCCAGCAGTTTCGCCCCAATGAACACTGAAGCTTTCTTT. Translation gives CASSFAPMNTEAFF.

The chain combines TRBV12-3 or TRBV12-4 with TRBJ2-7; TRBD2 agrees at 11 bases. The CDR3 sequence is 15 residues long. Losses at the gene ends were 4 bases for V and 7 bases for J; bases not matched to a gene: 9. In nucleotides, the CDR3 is TGTGCCAGCAGTTATGGACTAGCGGGCAAAAATGAGCAGTACTTC. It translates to CASSYGLAGKNEQYF.

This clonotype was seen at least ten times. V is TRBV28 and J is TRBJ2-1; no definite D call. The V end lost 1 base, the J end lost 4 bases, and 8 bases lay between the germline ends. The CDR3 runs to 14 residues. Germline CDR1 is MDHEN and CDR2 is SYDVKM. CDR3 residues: CASSLSWEYNEQFF. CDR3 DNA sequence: TGTGCCAGCAGTTTATCATGGGAATACAATGAGCAGTTCTTC.

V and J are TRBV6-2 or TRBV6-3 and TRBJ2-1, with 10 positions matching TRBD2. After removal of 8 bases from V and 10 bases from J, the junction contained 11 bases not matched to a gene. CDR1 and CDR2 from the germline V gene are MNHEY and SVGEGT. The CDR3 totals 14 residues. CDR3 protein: CASCRLAGGSEQFF. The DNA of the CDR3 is TGTGCCAGCTGCAGACTAGCGGGTGGTAGCGAGCAGTTCTTC.

The CDR3 DNA follows: TGTGCCATCAGTTCGGGGGGGACTAGCGGGAGGGCCCTCACAGATACGCAGTATTTT. It is translated as CAISSGGTSGRALTDTQYF. This chain joins TRBV10-3 and TRBJ2-3; TRBD2 agrees at 16 bases. V shed 5 bases and J 2 bases; nucleotides not matched to a gene: 10. The germline V gene encodes CDR1 ENHRY and CDR2 SYGVKD. This CDR3 is 19 amino acids long.